Below are 17 T cell receptor beta chains sequenced from a single sample in a study of T cells after posttransplantation cyclophosphamide. Generated by immunoSEQ multiplex PCR, the TCRdb table keeps only in-frame clones and is missing some. The record shows more than 35,000 clones for this sample, with no singletons present. The sample comprised PBMCs. The receptors here all came from a man in his fifties or sixties in good health, CMV-negative, and a related stem cell transplant donor.

This clone was seen at least ten times. The chain employs TRBV4-1 and TRBJ2-5; D is possibly TRBD2 (6 bases). Germline CDR1 MGHRA, CDR2 YSYEKL. The ends were cut back, 8 bases at V and 1 base at J, with 11 bases in the middle. The length of the CDR3 is 13 residues. CDR3 in DNA: TGCGCCAGCGCCCGCGGGGTCCAAGAGACCCAGTACTTC. Translation: CASARGVQETQYF.

This clone was seen only a few times. The chain joins TRBV9 to TRBJ1-4, with a tentative D call TRBD1 (6 bases). The CDR3 covers 15 residues. The V and J ends lost 3 bases and 8 bases respectively, with 17 bases between them. Per the germline V gene, CDR1 is SGDLS and CDR2 is YYNGEE. As DNA, the CDR3 is TGTGCCAGCAGCGCGACAGGAGCCGACTACGAAAAACTGTTTTTT. The encoded protein is CASSATGADYEKLFF.

This clone was counted ten times or more. CDR3 region: CARRQFLNYGYTF. The CDR3 DNA sequence: TGTGCCAGGCGACAGTTTCTCAACTATGGCTACACCTTC. The rearrangement links TRBV7-9 to TRBJ1-2, with a possible D match to TRBD1 (5 bases). With 9 bases removed from V and 2 bases from J, the gap between germline ends came to 13 bases. There are 13 residues in the CDR3. Germline V gene sequence: CDR1 SEHNR, CDR2 FQNEAQ (reference sequence).

This clone was picked up many times. V usage is TRBV9 and J usage is TRBJ1-3; D gene unclear. The CDR3 contains 16 residues. V was trimmed by 2 bases and J by 0 bases, leaving 12 bases between them. The V gene's germline CDR1 is SGDLS and CDR2 YYNGEE. This CDR3 reads CASSVLAGSSGNTIYF. In DNA form, the CDR3 reads TGTGCCAGCAGCGTTCTGGCGGGGAGCTCTGGAAACACCATATATTTT.

This clone was seen ten or more times. The V and J genes are TRBV10-3 and TRBJ2-5, with TRBD1 as a possible D gene (7 bases). V was shortened by 4 bases and J by 7 bases, with 16 bases between the two germline ends. The CDR3 spans 14 residues. The germline gives CDR1 ENHRY, CDR2 SYGVKD. The CDR3 loop reads CAISVDLQGGTQYF. CDR3 in DNA: TGTGCCATCAGTGTTGACCTCCAGGGGGGGACCCAGTACTTC.

This clone was recorded many times. V and J are TRBV30 and TRBJ2-7; 10 bases are shared with TRBD2. Trimming at V came to 3 bases and at J to 4 bases, leaving 3 bases not matched to a gene. The CDR3 runs 13 residues. Germline values: CDR1 GTSNPN, CDR2 SVGIG (reference sequence). In DNA, the CDR3 is TGTGCCTGGAGGGCTAGCGGGGGTTACGAGCAGTACTTC. This encodes CAWRASGGYEQYF.

This clone was detected many times. V gene TRBV7-8 combines with J gene TRBJ1-2; TRBD1 matches at 10 bases. Germline lookup yields CDR1 SGHVS and CDR2 FQNEAQ. With V trimmed by 4 bases and J by 8 bases, 10 bases remained unmatched. The CDR3 spans 15 residues. CDR3 protein: CASSSFGQGELGYTF. The CDR3 DNA reads as TGTGCCAGCAGCTCCTTCGGACAGGGGGAATTAGGCTACACCTTC.

This clone has at least ten counts. The V and J genes are TRBV11-2 and TRBJ2-2, with D possibly TRBD2 on 5 matching bases. The ends were cut back, 5 bases at V and 2 bases at J, with 9 bases in the middle. The germline gives CDR1 SGHAT, CDR2 FQNNGV. The CDR3 is 14 amino acids. The CDR3 nucleotides read TGTGCCAGCAGCCCCGGGGTAAACACCGGGGAGCTGTTTTTT. Its translation is CASSPGVNTGELFF.

This clone was recorded at least ten times. The chain employs TRBV5-1 and TRBJ2-7; TRBD2 agrees at 13 bases. With 4 bases clipped from V and 4 bases from J, the junction kept 11 bases outside the gene matches. This CDR3 spans 17 amino acids. CDR1 and CDR2 from the germline V gene are SGHRS and YFSETQ. The CDR3 spells CASSRGLAGAAGYEQYF. CDR3 sequence (DNA): TGCGCCAGCAGCCGTGGACTAGCGGGAGCGGCAGGATACGAGCAGTACTTC.

The chain carries TRBV18 and TRBJ2-7; 7 bases map to TRBD1. J was trimmed by 6 bases and V by 9 bases; bases with no gene match: 14. Per the germline V gene, CDR1 is KGHSH and CDR2 is LQKENI. The CDR3 sequence is 14 residues long. CDR3 loop: CASSETGQKTEQYF. CDR3 in DNA: TGTGCCAGTAGCGAGACGGGACAGAAGACCGAGCAGTACTTC. The variable domain in full, completed from reference TRBV18 and TRBJ2-7, reads NAGVMQNPRHLVRRRGQEARLRCSPMKGHSHVYWYRQLPEEGLKFMVYLQKENIIDESGMPKERFSAEFPKEGPSILRIQQVVRGDSAAYFCASSETGQKTEQYFGPGTRLTVT.

This chain uses TRBV11-2 with TRBJ2-1; tentatively, D is TRBD2 (5 bases). This CDR3 spans 13 amino acids. V was pared by 7 bases and J by 8 bases, with 15 bases between. Germline V gene lookup returns CDR1 SGHAT and CDR2 FQNNGV. The chain's CDR3 is CASTTSVGDEQFF. Here the CDR3 DNA reads TGTGCCAGCACCACATCTGTCGGGGATGAGCAGTTCTTC.

This clone was counted ten times or more. The chain has TRBV7-8 and TRBJ1-2; 7 bases line up with TRBD1. This CDR3 comprises 14 residues. The germline CDR1 and CDR2 sequences are SGHVS and FQNEAQ. Losses at the gene ends were 1 base for V and 6 bases for J; bases not matched to a gene: 5. CDR3 sequence reads: CASSLVGGLNGYTF. The DNA of the CDR3 is TGTGCCAGCAGCTTAGTAGGGGGCTTGAATGGCTACACCTTC.

This clone was observed at least ten times. The chain has TRBV27 and TRBJ1-1; D is perhaps TRBD1 (6 bases). Trimming cost V 2 bases and J 1 base, with 11 bases left between them. The CDR3 sequence is 15 residues long. The germline V gene has CDR1 MNHEY and CDR2 SMNVEV (reference sequence). The CDR3 loop reads CASSLVGAGNTEAFF. The CDR3 coding sequence is TGTGCCAGCAGTTTAGTGGGGGCGGGGAACACTGAAGCTTTCTTT.

The chain uses TRBV15 and TRBJ2-2; D is uncertain. V gave up 1 base and J gave up 0 bases, with 9 bases separating them. The CDR3 extends over 16 amino acids. Per the germline V gene, CDR1 is LNHNV and CDR2 is YYDKDF (reference sequence). The CDR3 loop is CATSRAAGSNTGELFF. The DNA for the CDR3 is TGTGCCACCAGCAGAGCGGCAGGCTCGAACACCGGGGAGCTGTTTTTT.

This clone was seen at least ten times. The chain has TRBV20-1 and TRBJ1-2, with D perhaps TRBD1 (6 bases). The CDR3 extends over 11 amino acids. Trimming left V 6 bases short and J 7 bases short, with 12 bases between. Germline V gene sequence: CDR1 DFQATT, CDR2 SNEGSKA (reference sequence). Here the CDR3 DNA reads TGCAGTGCAAACAGGGTTGGTGGCTACACCTTC. Amino acid sequence: CSANRVGGYTF.

This chain joins TRBV19 and TRBJ2-7; TRBD2 aligns across 8 bases. J gave up 4 bases and V 3 bases, and 11 bases lay outside the gene matches. Germline V gene lookup returns CDR1 LNHDA and CDR2 SQIVND (reference sequence). The CDR3 has 16 amino acids. CDR3 residues: CASSIHPGGGDYEQYF. The CDR3 nucleotides read TGTGCCAGTAGTATCCACCCGGGGGGGGGCGATTACGAGCAGTACTTC.

This clone was recorded a few times. This sequence joins TRBV14 and TRBJ2-1; no clear D. CDR3 length: 15 residues. Trimming took off 4 bases at V and 5 bases at J, with 15 bases between the two ends. CDR1 is SGHDN, CDR2 FVKESK, per germline. The CDR3 sequence is CASSRGPAPHNEQFF. CDR3 DNA: TGTGCCAGCAGCCGCGGTCCAGCGCCTCACAATGAGCAGTTCTTC.